A selection of T cell receptor beta chains follows, all from one sample in a study of T cell responses to AZD1222 COVID-19 vaccine. Some clones are missing from TCRdb's copy, which holds only in-frame ones; the method was immunoSEQ multiplex PCR. The table has around 270,000 clones, 94% seen once. Sample: peripheral blood, taken 28 days after the second AZD1222 dose. Source of these receptors: an adult who received the AZD1222 COVID-19 vaccine. CDR3s include the opening cysteine and the closing phenylalanine or tryptophan. D genes are given only for firm matches. Size is omitted from some rows. Given values are once, few, many or a class for expanded clones.

CDR3	DNA	V	size	D	J
CASSHASTDTQYF	TGTGCCAGCAGTCACGCTAGCACAGATACGCAGTATTTT	TRBV6-4	NA	NA	TRBJ2-3
CASSPGTAFGNTEAFF	TGTGCCAGCAGCCCGGGGACTGCCTTTGGGAACACTGAAGCTTTCTTT	TRBV7-9	NA	NA	TRBJ1-1
CASRSGDRGPGQANTGELFF	TGTGCAAGTCGCTCGGGGGATAGAGGCCCGGGACAAGCGAACACCGGGGAGCTGTTTTTT	TRBV12-2	NA	NA	TRBJ2-2
CAGYRGAYEQYF	TGTGCCGGATACAGGGGCGCCTACGAGCAGTACTTC	TRBV30	NA	TRBD1	TRBJ2-7
CASSVGTGSAGGYTF	TGTGCCAGCAGCGTAGGAACAGGGTCGGCGGGGGGCTACACCTTC	TRBV9	once	NA	TRBJ1-2
CASSLPRGQRRSPLHF	TGTGCCAGCAGTCTCCCCCGGGGCCAGCGGCGATCACCCCTCCACTTT	TRBV27	NA	NA	TRBJ1-6
CAISSWGGYTGELFF	TGTGCCATCAGTTCCTGGGGGGGGTACACCGGGGAGCTGTTTTTT	TRBV10-3	NA	TRBD2	TRBJ2-2
CASSQAGWEQYF	TGTGCCAGCAGCCAAGCCGGATGGGAGCAGTACTTC	TRBV3-1/TRBV3-2	NA	NA	TRBJ2-7
CASSYPGGADSPLHF	TGTGCCAGCAGTTACCCAGGGGGCGCCGATTCACCCCTCCACTTT	TRBV6-6	NA	TRBD1	TRBJ1-6
CASSVDGLVKGYTF	TGTGCCAGCAGCGTAGATGGCTTGGTGAAGGGCTACACCTTC	TRBV9	few	NA	TRBJ1-2
CASSGPVRSGTYNEQFF	TGTGCCAGCAGCGGACCGGTTCGGAGCGGGACCTACAATGAGCAGTTCTTC	TRBV12-1	NA	NA	TRBJ2-1
CASSLAGTGKQPQHF	TGTGCCAGCAGCTTGGCCGGGACAGGGAAGCAGCCCCAGCATTTT	TRBV5-6	NA	TRBD1	TRBJ1-5
CASSGAGGRDEQFF	TGCGCCAGCAGCGGAGCAGGGGGGCGGGATGAGCAGTTCTTC	TRBV5-1	NA	NA	TRBJ2-1
CASSTDRGGEQYF	TGTGCCAGCAGCACGGACAGGGGCGGCGAGCAGTACTTC	TRBV2	NA	TRBD1	TRBJ2-7
CASSQAQGPGGYTF	TGTGCCAGCAGCCAAGCCCAGGGACCGGGTGGCTACACCTTC	TRBV3-1/TRBV3-2	NA	NA	TRBJ1-2
CASGLQGGTYEQYF	TGTGCCAGCGGATTACAGGGGGGAACCTACGAGCAGTACTTC	TRBV28	once	TRBD1	TRBJ2-7
CASSLWQVYQPQHF	TGTGCCAGCAGTTTGTGGCAGGTATATCAGCCCCAGCATTTT	TRBV28	NA	NA	TRBJ1-5
CASSFSRLPGQGLTGNTIYF	TGTGCCAGCAGTTTCTCGAGGCTGCCGGGACAGGGCTTAACTGGAAACACCATATATTTT	TRBV28	NA	TRBD1	TRBJ1-3